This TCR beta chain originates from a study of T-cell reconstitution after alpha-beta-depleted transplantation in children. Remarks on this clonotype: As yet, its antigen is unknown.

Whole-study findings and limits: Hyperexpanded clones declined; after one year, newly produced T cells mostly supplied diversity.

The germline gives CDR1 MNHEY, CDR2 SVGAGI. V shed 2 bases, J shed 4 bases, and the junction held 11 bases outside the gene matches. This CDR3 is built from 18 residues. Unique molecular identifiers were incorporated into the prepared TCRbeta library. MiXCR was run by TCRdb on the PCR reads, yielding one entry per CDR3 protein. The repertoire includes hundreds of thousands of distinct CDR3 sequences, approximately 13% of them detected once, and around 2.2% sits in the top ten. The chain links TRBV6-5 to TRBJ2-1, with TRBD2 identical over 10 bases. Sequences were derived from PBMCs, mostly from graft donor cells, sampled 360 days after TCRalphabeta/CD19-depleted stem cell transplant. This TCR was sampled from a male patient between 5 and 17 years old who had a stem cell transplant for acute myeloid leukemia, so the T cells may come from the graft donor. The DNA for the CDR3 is TGTGCCAGCAGTTACGGTAGACCCGGGACTAGCGCATACAATGAGCAGTTCTTC. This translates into CASSYGRPGTSAYNEQFF.